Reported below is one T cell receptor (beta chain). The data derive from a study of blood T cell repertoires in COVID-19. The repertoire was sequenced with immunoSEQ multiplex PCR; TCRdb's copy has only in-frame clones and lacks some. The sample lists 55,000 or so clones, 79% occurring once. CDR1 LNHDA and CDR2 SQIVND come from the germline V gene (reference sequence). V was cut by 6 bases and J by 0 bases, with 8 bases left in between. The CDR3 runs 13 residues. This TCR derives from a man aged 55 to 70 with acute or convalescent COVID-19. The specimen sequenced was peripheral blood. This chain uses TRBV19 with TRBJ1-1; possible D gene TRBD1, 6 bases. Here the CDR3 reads CASRDSLNTEAFF. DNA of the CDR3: TGTGCCAGTAGGGACAGCTTGAACACTGAAGCTTTCTTT.